This section outlines one T cell receptor beta chain sequence together with its context. Its antigen is not known. The investigators reverse transcribed all of the isolated RNA, so they sequenced expressed TCRB transcripts. Profiling relied on immunoSEQ multiplex PCR, and the TCRdb table lists in-frame clones only, not all of them. The table lists about 240,000 clones, over 11% of them singletons, with 0.015% to 0.02% in the top ten. These data come from a study of beta chain features in type 1 diabetes. The study's findings and limits: Insertions were fewer and deletions more numerous at VDJ junctions in type 1 diabetes patients. Sequencing from cDNA could over-represent high-TCR-expressing cells. Type 1 diabetes patients had moderately but significantly shorter TCRB CDR3s in all four CD4+ subsets.

This CDR3 spans 13 amino acids. V was trimmed by 3 bases and J by 6 bases, leaving 11 bases between them. Germline CDR1 and CDR2: LNHDA and SQIVND (reference sequence). The origin of this receptor is a man aged 25 to 40 with type 1 diabetes. The gene calls are TRBV19 and TRBJ2-5; tentatively, D is TRBD1 (6 bases). Specimen: naive CD4+ T cells from blood. DNA of the CDR3: TGTGCCAGTAGTATCGGCAGGGACAAGACCCAGTACTTC. Protein product: CASSIGRDKTQYF.